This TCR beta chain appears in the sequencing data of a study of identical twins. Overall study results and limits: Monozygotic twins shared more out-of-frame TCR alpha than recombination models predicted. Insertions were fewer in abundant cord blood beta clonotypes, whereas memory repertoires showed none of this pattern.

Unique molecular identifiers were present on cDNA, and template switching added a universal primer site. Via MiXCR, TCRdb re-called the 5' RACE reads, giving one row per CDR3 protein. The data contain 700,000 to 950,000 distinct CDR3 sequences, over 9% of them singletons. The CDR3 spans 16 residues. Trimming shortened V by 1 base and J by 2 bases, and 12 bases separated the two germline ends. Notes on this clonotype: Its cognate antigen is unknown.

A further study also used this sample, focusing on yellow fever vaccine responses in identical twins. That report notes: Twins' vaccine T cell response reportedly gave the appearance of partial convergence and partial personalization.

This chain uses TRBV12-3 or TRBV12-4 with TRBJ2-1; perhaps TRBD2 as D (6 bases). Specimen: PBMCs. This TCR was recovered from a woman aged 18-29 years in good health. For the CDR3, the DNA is TGTGCCAGCAGTTTAGGAGGGACTGGCGCCTACAATGAGCAGTTCTTC. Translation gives CASSLGGTGAYNEQFF.